Each of the 2 T cell receptor beta chains below was sequenced from the same sample in a study of T cell responses to AZD1222 COVID-19 vaccine. Measured with immunoSEQ multiplex PCR; TCRdb has only the in-frame clones, and not every one. The table records roughly 100,000 clones, 82% of them present only once. The sequencing here drew on peripheral blood, taken on day 0 of AZD1222 vaccination. The receptors derive from an adult in good health.

The J gene is TRBJ1-2, the V gene TRBV14; D not certain. Trimming shortened V by 3 bases and J by 0 bases, and 14 bases separated the two germline ends. The CDR3 is made up of 16 amino acids. CDR1 and CDR2 from the germline V gene are SGHDN and FVKESK. The CDR3 sequence is CASSHDHPLTNYGYTF. The CDR3 DNA follows: TGTGCCAGCAGCCACGATCACCCACTTACTAACTATGGCTACACCTTC. Combining the CDR3 with reference TRBV14 and TRBJ1-2 gives the whole variable domain EAGVTQFPSHSVIEKGQTVTLRCDPISGHDNLYWYRRVMGKEIKFLLHFVKESKQDESGMPNNRFLAERTGGTYSTLKVQPAELEDSGVYFCASSHDHPLTNYGYTFGSGTRLTVV.

This chain uses TRBV7-9 with TRBJ1-2, with no clear D. The CDR3 loop spans 14 amino acids. Trimming removed 5 bases from V and 4 bases from J, with 14 bases in between. CDR1 is SEHNR, CDR2 FQNEAQ, per germline (reference sequence). The CDR3 region has the DNA TGTGCCAGCAGCGCGCCGGCCGGATTCTATGGCTACACCTTC. Its translation: CASSAPAGFYGYTF.